This note documents a single T cell receptor (beta chain) sequence. The data were taken from a study of blood T cell repertoires in COVID-19. Assay: immunoSEQ multiplex PCR; the TCRdb copy retains only in-frame clones and omits some. The sample includes about 260,000 clones, roughly 85% of them seen just once. The clonotype originates from a human donor in a cohort sampled during active COVID-19. The sequencing sample was made of peripheral blood.

CDR3 in DNA: TGTGCCAGTATTGGGACACACCGATGGACTAACTATGGCTACACCTTC. Protein: CASIGTHRWTNYGYTF. This sequence joins TRBV19 and TRBJ1-2, with TRBD1 as a possible D gene (6 bases). The germline gives CDR1 LNHDA, CDR2 SQIVND (reference sequence). The CDR3 is 16 residues long. V lost 7 bases, J lost 0 bases, and 18 bases lay in between.